Listed below are T cell receptor beta chains from one sample, sequenced in a study of Ad26.COV2.S vaccination and SARS-CoV-2 variants. Data came from immunoSEQ multiplex PCR; TCRdb stores just in-frame clones and leaves some out. This table holds about 680,000 clones, around 89% found once. This specimen was peripheral blood, taken in a trial of Ad26.COV2.S vaccine versus placebo. Receptors originate from a person aged 18-60 years who received the Ad26.COV2.S COVID-19 vaccine or a placebo. CDR3s include the opening cysteine and the closing phenylalanine or tryptophan. Fields, in order: J gene, V gene, D gene, clone size, CDR3 protein, CDR3 DNA. The D gene is left open where the match is weak. Rows may omit the clone size; those that give it use once, few, many or a size class.

TRBJ2-7 | TRBV6-5 | . | . | CASSYSRWGDEQYF | TGTGCCAGCAGTTACTCGAGGTGGGGGGACGAGCAGTACTTC
TRBJ2-7 | TRBV5-6 | . | . | CASTPRWSSYEQYF | TGTGCCAGCACCCCTCGTTGGAGCTCCTACGAGCAGTACTTC
TRBJ2-3 | TRBV19 | . | . | CASSMGVGGGGTDTQYF | TGTGCCAGTAGTATGGGAGTCGGAGGGGGTGGGACAGATACGCAGTATTTT
TRBJ2-1 | TRBV7-2 | TRBD2 | . | CASSLPPGLAGPAYNEQFF | TGTGCCAGCAGCTTACCTCCGGGACTAGCGGGACCCGCCTACAATGAGCAGTTCTTC
TRBJ2-1 | TRBV7-2 | . | . | CASSSRPSSYNEQFF | TGTGCCAGCAGCTCTAGACCGAGCTCCTACAATGAGCAGTTCTTC
TRBJ1-2 | TRBV5-4 | . | few | CASSPGGWVSPYGYTF | TGTGCCAGCAGCCCGGGAGGTTGGGTTTCCCCCTATGGCTACACCTTC
TRBJ1-1 | TRBV5-6 | TRBD1 | . | CASSHDRGFYTMNTEAFF | TGTGCCAGCAGCCATGACAGGGGGTTTTATACCATGAACACTGAAGCTTTCTTT
TRBJ1-1 | TRBV19 | TRBD1 | . | CASSRDSQNTEAFF | TGTGCCAGTAGTAGGGACAGCCAGAACACTGAAGCTTTCTTT
TRBJ1-1 | TRBV3-1/TRBV3-2 | . | . | CASSQVGAGNTEAFF | TGTGCCAGCAGCCAAGTAGGGGCAGGGAACACTGAAGCTTTCTTT
TRBJ1-2 | TRBV19 | TRBD1 | . | CASSPLDRQGEGYTF | TGTGCCAGTAGTCCCCTCGATCGACAGGGAGAGGGCTACACCTTC
TRBJ2-7 | TRBV10-3 | . | few | CAISGAGQYEQYF | TGTGCCATCAGCGGGGCGGGGCAATACGAGCAGTACTTC
TRBJ1-2 | TRBV5-4 | . | . | CASSPTPGPKIKRGYTF | TGTGCCAGCAGCCCAACTCCCGGGCCCAAAATCAAAAGGGGCTACACCTTC
TRBJ1-6 | TRBV5-5 | . | . | CASSLVGENSPLHF | TGTGCCAGCAGCTTGGTGGGGGAAAATTCACCCCTCCACTTT
TRBJ2-2 | TRBV13 | TRBD2 | once | CASSSRTSGVPGELFF | TGTGCCAGCAGCTCGCGGACTAGCGGGGTCCCCGGGGAGCTGTTTTTT
TRBJ1-4 | TRBV19 | . | once | CASSMFTGENEKLFF | TGTGCCAGTAGTATGTTTACAGGCGAAAATGAAAAACTGTTTTTT
TRBJ1-5 | TRBV12-3/TRBV12-4 | . | . | CASSFGEGQPQHF | TGTGCCAGCAGTTTTGGGGAGGGCCAGCCCCAGCATTTT
TRBJ1-2 | TRBV27 | . | . | CASSPGARRGYTF | TGTGCCAGCAGTCCCGGGGCAAGGAGAGGCTACACCTTC
TRBJ2-7 | TRBV5-1 | TRBD1 | . | CASSQGQGWYEQYF | TGCGCCAGCAGCCAGGGACAGGGGTGGTACGAGCAGTACTTC
TRBJ2-1 | TRBV11-3 | TRBD2 | once | CASSLGTTSVSSYNEQFF | TGTGCCAGCAGCTTAGGAACCACTAGCGTATCCTCCTACAATGAGCAGTTCTTC
TRBJ1-5 | TRBV3-1/TRBV3-2 | . | . | CASSQDLGINQPQHF | TGTGCCAGCAGCCAAGATCTGGGCATTAATCAGCCCCAGCATTTT
TRBJ2-2 | TRBV19 | . | . | CASSIGGFTGELFF | TGTGCCAGTAGTATTGGAGGCTTCACCGGGGAGCTGTTTTTT
TRBJ2-7 | TRBV7-2 | TRBD1 | . | CASSPGDRGEQYF | TGTGCCAGCAGCCCCGGGGACAGGGGCGAGCAGTACTTC
TRBJ2-1 | TRBV5-1 | TRBD2 | . | CASSLELAGPYNEQFF | TGCGCCAGCAGCTTGGAACTAGCGGGACCCTACAATGAGCAGTTCTTC
TRBJ1-4 | TRBV14 | TRBD1 | once | CASSPRTGVGEKLFF | TGTGCCAGCAGCCCCCGGACAGGGGTTGGTGAAAAACTGTTTTTT
TRBJ1-4 | TRBV6-5 | TRBD1 | . | CASRGTGGGEKLFF | TGTGCCAGCAGGGGGACAGGGGGAGGAGAAAAACTGTTTTTT
TRBJ2-7 | TRBV18 | . | . | CASSRTDRNYEQYF | TGTGCCAGCTCACGAACGGACAGAAACTACGAGCAGTACTTC
TRBJ2-7 | TRBV6-5 | . | once | CASSYRGSAEQYF | TGTGCCAGCAGTTACAGAGGGTCAGCCGAGCAGTACTTC
TRBJ2-7 | TRBV6-5 | TRBD1 | . | CASSYGTGGQSYEQYF | TGTGCCAGCAGTTACGGGACAGGGGGTCAATCCTACGAGCAGTACTTC